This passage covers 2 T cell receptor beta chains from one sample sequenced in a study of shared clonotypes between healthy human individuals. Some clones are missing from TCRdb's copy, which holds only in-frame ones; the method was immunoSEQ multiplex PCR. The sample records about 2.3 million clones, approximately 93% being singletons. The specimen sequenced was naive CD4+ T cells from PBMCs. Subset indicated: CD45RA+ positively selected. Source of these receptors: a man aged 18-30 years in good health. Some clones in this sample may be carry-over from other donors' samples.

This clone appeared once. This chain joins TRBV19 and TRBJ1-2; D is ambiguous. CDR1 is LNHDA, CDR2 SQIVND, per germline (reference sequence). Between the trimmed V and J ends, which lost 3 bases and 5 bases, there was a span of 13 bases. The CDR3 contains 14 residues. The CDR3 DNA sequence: TGTGCCAGTAGTATGTTACAGACGATTTATGGCTACACCTTC. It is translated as CASSMLQTIYGYTF.

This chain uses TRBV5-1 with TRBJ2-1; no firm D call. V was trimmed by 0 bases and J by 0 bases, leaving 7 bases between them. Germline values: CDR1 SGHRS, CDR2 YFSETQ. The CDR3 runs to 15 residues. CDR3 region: CASSLELSSYNEQFF. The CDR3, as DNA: TGCGCCAGCAGCTTGGAGTTGAGCTCCTACAATGAGCAGTTCTTC.